Each of the 22 T cell receptor beta chains below was sequenced from the same sample in a study of PD-L1 blockade in urothelial cancer. Generated by immunoSEQ multiplex PCR, the TCRdb table keeps only in-frame clones and is missing some. The data contain roughly 40,000 clones, about 90% of them singletons. Regarding time point: peripheral blood 6 weeks after treatment start. The sample here was PBMCs, taken around atezolizumab (anti-PD-L1) treatment. The receptor set was obtained from a man aged 65 to 79 with urothelial cancer.

CDR3 in DNA: TGTGCCAGCATCCTGGACAGGGGTTTTAGAAATGAGCAGTTCTTC. Its protein product is CASILDRGFRNEQFF. The chain has TRBV28 and TRBJ2-1; TRBD1 matches at 9 bases. Germline V gene sequence: CDR1 MDHEN, CDR2 SYDVKM. The CDR3 has 15 residues. V lost 7 bases and J lost 7; bases outside the gene matches: 11.

The V and J genes are TRBV5-1 and TRBJ2-2; TRBD2 aligns across 8 bases. This CDR3 has 15 residues. CDR1 is SGHRS, CDR2 YFSETQ, per germline. J gave up 4 bases and V 0 bases, and 2 bases lay outside the gene matches. CDR3 bases: TGCGCCAGCAGCTTGGCGGGAGGGGTCACCGGGGAGCTGTTTTTT. It codes for CASSLAGGVTGELFF.

The rearrangement uses TRBV2 and TRBJ1-1; D perhaps matches TRBD1 (6 bases). Germline CDR1 and CDR2: SNHLY and FYNNEI. V was clipped by 4 bases and J by 1 base, with 10 bases between them. The CDR3 extends over 14 amino acids. CDR3 residues: CASSGLGGNTEAFF. The DNA of the CDR3 is TGTGCCAGCAGTGGGTTAGGGGGGAACACTGAAGCTTTCTTT.

The CDR3 region is CASSPGKQGVLSGANVLTF. CDR3 nucleotide sequence: TGTGCCAGCAGTCCCGGAAAGCAGGGGGTCTTGTCTGGGGCCAACGTCCTGACTTTC. The chain links TRBV11-2 to TRBJ2-6, with 7 nucleotides matching TRBD1. CDR1 SGHAT and CDR2 FQNNGV come from the germline V gene. Unmatched junction bases numbered 15, after V lost 6 bases and J lost 1 base. The CDR3 spans 19 residues.

The gene calls are TRBV19 and TRBJ2-7; the D gene is possibly TRBD1 (7 bases). The germline gives CDR1 LNHDA, CDR2 SQIVND (reference sequence). This CDR3 comprises 15 residues. The ends were cut back, 1 base at V and 2 bases at J, with 12 bases in the middle. CDR3 region: CASSIGAGGPYEQYF. CDR3 DNA sequence: TGTGCCAGTAGTATAGGTGCAGGGGGGCCCTACGAGCAGTACTTC.

The chain links TRBV28 to TRBJ1-1; 10 bases align to TRBD1. There are 14 residues in the CDR3. Trimming took 6 bases from V and 5 from J; bases not matched to a gene: 6. Germline V gives CDR1 MDHEN, CDR2 SYDVKM. The CDR3 loop is CASRRQGARTEAFF. For the CDR3, the DNA is TGTGCCAGCAGGAGACAGGGGGCGCGAACTGAAGCTTTCTTT.

The genes are TRBV7-2 and TRBJ2-1; 9 positions match TRBD2. Germline V lookup: CDR1 SGHTA, CDR2 FQGNSA. The CDR3 extends over 14 amino acids. With 8 bases clipped from V and 0 bases from J, the junction kept 2 bases outside the gene matches. CDR3: CASRSGSSYNEQFF. For the CDR3, the DNA is TGTGCCAGCCGTAGCGGGAGCTCCTACAATGAGCAGTTCTTC.

The chain has TRBV7-2 and TRBJ2-5, with D possibly being TRBD1 (5 bases). Germline V gene lookup returns CDR1 SGHTA and CDR2 FQGNSA. The CDR3 sequence is 15 residues long. The ends were cut back, 1 base at V and 4 bases at J, with 13 bases in the middle. The CDR3 loop is CASSLGFQGGETQYF. DNA of the CDR3: TGTGCCAGCAGCTTAGGTTTCCAGGGTGGAGAGACCCAGTACTTC.

This clone has more than one count but fewer than ten. The chain couples TRBV7-3 to TRBJ2-7; TRBD1 matches at 7 bases. The CDR3 spans 14 residues. The germline V gene has CDR1 SGHTA and CDR2 FQGTGA. The trim removed 5 bases at V and 0 bases at J, leaving 4 bases unmatched. The CDR3: CASSTTGSSYEQYF. As DNA, the CDR3 is TGTGCCAGCAGCACGACAGGGAGCTCCTACGAGCAGTACTTC.

The rearrangement joins TRBV6-5 to TRBJ2-7; 8 bases are shared with TRBD1. The germline gives CDR1 MNHEY, CDR2 SVGAGI. V lost 2 bases to trimming and J lost 4 bases; unmatched junction nucleotides: 7. CDR3 size: 15 residues. CDR3 in amino acids: CASSYLRTGTYEQYF. Here the CDR3 DNA reads TGTGCCAGCAGTTACCTCCGGACAGGGACATACGAGCAGTACTTC.

The V and J genes are TRBV28 and TRBJ1-5; the D is unclear. Trimming pared 5 bases from V and 0 bases from J, leaving 8 bases between. The CDR3 contains 14 residues. Germline V gene lookup returns CDR1 MDHEN and CDR2 SYDVKM. CDR3 protein: CASSDIYSNQPQHF. In DNA, the CDR3 is TGTGCCAGCAGTGACATCTATAGCAATCAGCCCCAGCATTTT.

The chain is built from TRBV29-1 and TRBJ1-2, with 9 positions matching TRBD1. The CDR3 has 13 residues. The germline V gene has CDR1 SQVTM and CDR2 ANQGSEA. The trim removed 8 bases at V and 4 bases at J, leaving 8 bases unmatched. The CDR3: CSFGTGKGYGYTF. CDR3 DNA sequence: TGCAGCTTCGGGACAGGGAAGGGCTATGGCTACACCTTC.

The rearrangement links TRBV28 to TRBJ1-3; tentative D call: TRBD1 (5 bases). Germline-derived CDR1 and CDR2 are MDHEN and SYDVKM. Deletions cut 2 bases from V and 3 bases from J, with 11 bases between. The CDR3 sequence is 15 residues long. CDR3: CASSLAGGDGNTIYF. The CDR3 nucleotides read TGTGCCAGCAGTTTAGCCGGGGGTGATGGAAACACCATATATTTT.

DNA of the CDR3: TGTGCCAGCAGCCGGGACACCCACAATGAGCAGTTCTTC. Encoded protein: CASSRDTHNEQFF. The chain joins TRBV28 to TRBJ2-1, with D perhaps TRBD1 (6 bases). Germline V CDR1 and CDR2: MDHEN, SYDVKM. V lost 6 bases, J lost 5 bases, and 11 bases lay in between. This CDR3 has 13 residues.

J is TRBJ1-3 and V is TRBV14; TRBD1 is a possible D gene (6 bases). CDR3 length: 15 residues. Germline V gives CDR1 SGHDN, CDR2 FVKESK. V lost 5 bases to trimming and J lost 4 bases, with 15 bases between them. The CDR3 spells CASSGGGGMGNTIYF. The CDR3, as DNA: TGTGCCAGCAGCGGAGGTGGGGGCATGGGAAACACCATATATTTT.

The chain couples TRBV2 to TRBJ1-1; 7 nucleotides align to TRBD1. This CDR3 spans 13 amino acids. CDR1 and CDR2 from the germline V gene are SNHLY and FYNNEI. The J segment lost 4 bases and the V segment lost 7 bases, leaving 6 bases of the junction unmatched. CDR3 residues: CASMRGLATEAFF. The CDR3 coding sequence is TGTGCCAGCATGAGGGGGCTGGCCACTGAAGCTTTCTTT.

The chain links TRBV6-1 to TRBJ2-2; D unclear. Per germline, CDR1 MNHNS and CDR2 SASEGT. The CDR3 extends over 14 amino acids. Deletions cut 5 bases from V and 2 bases from J, with 9 bases between. The CDR3 is CASSHRTNTGELFF. The CDR3, as DNA: TGTGCCAGCAGTCACCGTACAAACACCGGGGAGCTGTTTTTT.

The chain has TRBV5-1 and TRBJ1-2; 10 nucleotides line up with TRBD1. The CDR3 spans 15 residues. Trimming took 3 bases from V and 1 from J; bases not matched to a gene: 3. CDR1 is SGHRS, CDR2 YFSETQ, per germline. CDR3 bases: TGCGCCAGCAGCTCTGGGACAGGGGTTAACTATGGCTACACCTTC. It specifies CASSSGTGVNYGYTF. The whole variable domain, filled in from reference TRBV5-1 and TRBJ1-2, reads KAGVTQTPRYLIKTRGQQVTLSCSPISGHRSVSWYQQTPGQGLQFLFEYFSETQRNKGNFPGRFSGRQFSNSRSEMNVSTLELGDSALYLCASSSGTGVNYGYTFGSGTRLTVV.

V gene TRBV27 combines with J gene TRBJ1-5, with TRBD1 as a possible D gene (5 bases). Germline assignment: CDR1 MNHEY and CDR2 SMNVEV (reference sequence). V was cut by 2 bases and J by 0 bases, with 8 bases left in between. The CDR3 covers 15 residues. The CDR3 nucleotides read TGTGCCAGCAGTTTAATGGGGCTTAGCAATCAGCCCCAGCATTTT. Translation: CASSLMGLSNQPQHF.

The V call is TRBV2, the J call TRBJ2-5; 8 positions agree with TRBD2. Losses at the gene ends were 5 bases for V and 1 base for J; bases not matched to a gene: 12. CDR3 size: 17 residues. From germline, CDR1 is SNHLY and CDR2 FYNNEI. CDR3: CASSTEAGGTSQETQYF. For the CDR3, the DNA is TGTGCCAGCAGTACCGAAGCGGGTGGGACTAGCCAAGAGACCCAGTACTTC.

The genes are TRBV19 and TRBJ1-4; 7 nucleotides agree with TRBD1. This CDR3 comprises 15 residues. Germline CDR1 LNHDA, CDR2 SQIVND (reference sequence). Trimming cost V 3 bases and J 8 bases; bases outside gene matches: 9. The CDR3 region has the DNA TGTGCCAGTAGTATCAAACAGGGGAGTTACGAAAAACTGTTTTTT. Amino acids: CASSIKQGSYEKLFF.

The chain joins TRBV7-2 to TRBJ2-1; 8 nucleotides line up with TRBD2. The CDR3 has 16 amino acids. Trimming took 2 bases from V and 8 from J; bases not matched to a gene: 11. Germline values: CDR1 SGHTA, CDR2 FQGNSA. The CDR3 nucleotides read TGTGCCAGCAGCTTACGCTGGGGCGGGAGGAGGCATGAGCAGTTCTTC. Encoded protein: CASSLRWGGRRHEQFF. The variable domain in full, with the rest retrieved from reference TRBV7-2 and TRBJ2-1, is GAGVSQSPSNKVTEKGKDVELRCDPISGHTALYWYRQSLGQGLEFLIYFQGNSAPDKSGLPSDRFSAERTGGSVSTLTIQRTQQEDSAVYLCASSLRWGGRRHEQFFGPGTRLTVL.